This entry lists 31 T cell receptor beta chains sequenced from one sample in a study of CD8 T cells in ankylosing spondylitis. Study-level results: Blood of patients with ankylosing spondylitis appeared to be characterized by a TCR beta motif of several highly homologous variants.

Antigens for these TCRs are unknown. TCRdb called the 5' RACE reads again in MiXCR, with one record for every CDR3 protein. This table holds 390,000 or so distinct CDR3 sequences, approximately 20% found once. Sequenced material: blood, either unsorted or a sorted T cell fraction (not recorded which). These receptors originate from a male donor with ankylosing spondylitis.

CDR3 coding DNA: TGTGCCAGCAGCCAGGTGAATGCCTACAATGAGCAGTTCTTC. This encodes CASSQVNAYNEQFF. V usage is TRBV6-1 and J usage is TRBJ2-1; D gene uncertain. This CDR3 has 14 residues. Trimming took off 6 bases at V and 2 bases at J, with 11 bases between the two ends. CDR1 is MNHNS, CDR2 SASEGT, per germline.

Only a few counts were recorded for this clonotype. CDR3 region: CASSTGTGGREQYF. CDR3 sequence (DNA): TGTGCCAGCAGTACGGGGACAGGGGGAAGGGAGCAGTACTTC. The chain is built from TRBV11-1 and TRBJ2-7; TRBD1 matches at 11 bases. CDR3 length: 14 amino acids. Germline values: CDR1 SGHAT, CDR2 FQDESV (reference sequence). V was pared by 6 bases and J by 7 bases, with 8 bases of the junction left unmatched.

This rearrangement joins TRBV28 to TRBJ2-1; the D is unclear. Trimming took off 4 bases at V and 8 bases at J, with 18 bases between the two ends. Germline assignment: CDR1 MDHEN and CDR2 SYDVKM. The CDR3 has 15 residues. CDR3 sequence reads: CASSSPTFRTDEQFF. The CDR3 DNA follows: TGTGCCAGCAGTTCCCCGACTTTCAGAACGGATGAGCAGTTCTTC.

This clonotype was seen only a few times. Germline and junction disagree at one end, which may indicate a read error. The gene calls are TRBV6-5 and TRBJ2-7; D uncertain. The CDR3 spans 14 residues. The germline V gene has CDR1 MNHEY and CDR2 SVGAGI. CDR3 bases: TGTGCCAGCAGTGACTCCCCTTCCTCCTACGAGCAGTACTTC. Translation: CASSDSPSSYEQYF.

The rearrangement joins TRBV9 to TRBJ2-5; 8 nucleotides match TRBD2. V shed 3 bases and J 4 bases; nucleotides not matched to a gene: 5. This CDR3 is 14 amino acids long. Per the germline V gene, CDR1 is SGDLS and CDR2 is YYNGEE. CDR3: CASSGAGVIETQYF. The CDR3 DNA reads TGTGCCAGCAGCGGAGCGGGAGTAATAGAGACCCAGTACTTC.

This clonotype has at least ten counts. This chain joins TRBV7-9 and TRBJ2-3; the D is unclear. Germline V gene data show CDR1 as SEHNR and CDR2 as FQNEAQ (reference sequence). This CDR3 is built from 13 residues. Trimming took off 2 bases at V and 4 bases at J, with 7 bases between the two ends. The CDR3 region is CASSLSQADTQYF. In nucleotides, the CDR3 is TGTGCCAGCAGCTTAAGTCAGGCAGATACGCAGTATTTT.

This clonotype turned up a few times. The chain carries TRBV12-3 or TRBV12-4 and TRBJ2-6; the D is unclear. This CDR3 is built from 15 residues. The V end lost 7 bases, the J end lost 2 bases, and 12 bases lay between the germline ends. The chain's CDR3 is CASTARRPGANVLTF. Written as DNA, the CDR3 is TGTGCCAGCACGGCGCGGCGGCCTGGGGCCAACGTCCTGACTTTC.

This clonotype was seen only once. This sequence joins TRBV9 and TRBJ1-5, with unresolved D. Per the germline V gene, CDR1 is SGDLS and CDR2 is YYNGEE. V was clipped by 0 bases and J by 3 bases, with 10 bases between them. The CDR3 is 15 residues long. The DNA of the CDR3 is TGTGCCAGCAGCGTAGGTGGAGGGATCAATCAGCCCCAGCATTTT. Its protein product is CASSVGGGINQPQHF.

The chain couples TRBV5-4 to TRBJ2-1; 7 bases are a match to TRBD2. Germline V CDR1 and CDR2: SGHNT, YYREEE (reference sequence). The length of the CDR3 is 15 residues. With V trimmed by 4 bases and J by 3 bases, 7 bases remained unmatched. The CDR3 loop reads CASSNDGRSYNEQFF. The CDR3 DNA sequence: TGTGCCAGCAGCAACGACGGGAGGAGCTACAATGAGCAGTTCTTC.

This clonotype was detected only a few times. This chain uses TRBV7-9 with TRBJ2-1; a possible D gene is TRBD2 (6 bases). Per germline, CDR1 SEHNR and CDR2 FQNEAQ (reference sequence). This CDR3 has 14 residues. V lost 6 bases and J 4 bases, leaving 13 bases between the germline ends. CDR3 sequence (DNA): TGTGCCAGCAGTATCACGGGGGTTTACAATGAGCAGTTCTTC. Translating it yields CASSITGVYNEQFF.

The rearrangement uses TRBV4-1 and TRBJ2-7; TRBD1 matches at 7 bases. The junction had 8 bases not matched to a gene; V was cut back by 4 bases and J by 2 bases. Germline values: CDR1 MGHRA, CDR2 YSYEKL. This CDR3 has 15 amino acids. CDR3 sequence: CASSPTGARTYEQYF. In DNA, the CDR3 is TGCGCCAGCAGCCCAACAGGGGCGCGAACCTACGAGCAGTACTTC.

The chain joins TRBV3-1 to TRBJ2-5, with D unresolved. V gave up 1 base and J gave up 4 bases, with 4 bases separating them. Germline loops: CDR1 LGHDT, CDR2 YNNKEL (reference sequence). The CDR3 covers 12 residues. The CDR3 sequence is CASSQVPETQYF. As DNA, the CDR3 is TGTGCCAGCAGCCAAGTTCCAGAGACCCAGTACTTC.

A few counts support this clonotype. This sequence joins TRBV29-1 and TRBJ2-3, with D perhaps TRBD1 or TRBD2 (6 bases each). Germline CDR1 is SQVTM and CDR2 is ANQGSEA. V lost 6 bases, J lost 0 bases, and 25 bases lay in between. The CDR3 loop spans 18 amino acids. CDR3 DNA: TGCAGCGTGAGCTCCCTTTGGGGGGCAGACGCTAGCACAGATACGCAGTATTTT. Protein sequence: CSVSSLWGADASTDTQYF.

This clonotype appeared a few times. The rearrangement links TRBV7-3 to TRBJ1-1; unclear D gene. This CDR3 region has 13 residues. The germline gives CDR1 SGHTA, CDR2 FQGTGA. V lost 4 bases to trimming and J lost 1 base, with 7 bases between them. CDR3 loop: CASSSSPNTEAFF. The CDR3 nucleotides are TGTGCCAGCAGCTCAAGCCCGAACACTGAAGCTTTCTTT.

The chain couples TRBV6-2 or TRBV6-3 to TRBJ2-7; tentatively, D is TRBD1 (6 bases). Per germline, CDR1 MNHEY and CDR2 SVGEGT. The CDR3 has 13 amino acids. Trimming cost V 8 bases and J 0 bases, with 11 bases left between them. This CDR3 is CASHRVRSYEQYF. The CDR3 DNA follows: TGTGCCAGCCACAGGGTCCGCTCCTACGAGCAGTACTTC.

CDR3 region: CASSLGVDSSYNEQFF. The CDR3 coding sequence is TGTGCCAGCAGCTTAGGAGTGGACAGCTCCTACAATGAGCAGTTCTTC. The chain joins TRBV11-2 to TRBJ2-1; perhaps TRBD1 as D (6 bases). The ends were cut back, 1 base at V and 0 bases at J, with 10 bases in the middle. The CDR3 runs to 16 residues. Germline lookup yields CDR1 SGHAT and CDR2 FQNNGV.

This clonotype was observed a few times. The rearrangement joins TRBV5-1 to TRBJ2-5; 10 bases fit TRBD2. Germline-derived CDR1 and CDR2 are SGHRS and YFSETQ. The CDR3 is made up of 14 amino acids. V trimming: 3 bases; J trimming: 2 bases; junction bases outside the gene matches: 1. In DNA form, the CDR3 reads TGCGCCAGCAGCTGGGGACTAGCGCAAGAGACCCAGTACTTC. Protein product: CASSWGLAQETQYF. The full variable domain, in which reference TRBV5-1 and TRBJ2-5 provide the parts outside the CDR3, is KAGVTQTPRYLIKTRGQQVTLSCSPISGHRSVSWYQQTPGQGLQFLFEYFSETQRNKGNFPGRFSGRQFSNSRSEMNVSTLELGDSALYLCASSWGLAQETQYFGPGTRLLVL.

The chain's CDR3 is CADRGRVAYNEQFF. DNA of the CDR3: TGTGCCGACCGAGGGAGGGTGGCCTACAATGAGCAGTTCTTC. The V and J genes are TRBV28 and TRBJ2-1, with 7 bases matching TRBD2. The CDR3 has 14 residues. J lost 2 bases, V lost 11 bases, and 9 bases had no gene match. Per the germline V gene, CDR1 is MDHEN and CDR2 is SYDVKM.

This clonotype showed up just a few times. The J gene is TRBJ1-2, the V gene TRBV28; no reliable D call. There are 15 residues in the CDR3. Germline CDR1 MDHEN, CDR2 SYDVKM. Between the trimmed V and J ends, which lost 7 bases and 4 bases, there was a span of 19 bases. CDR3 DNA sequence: TGTGCCAGCAATATTGCCTCTGCAGTGATCTATGGCTACACCTTC. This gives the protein CASNIASAVIYGYTF.

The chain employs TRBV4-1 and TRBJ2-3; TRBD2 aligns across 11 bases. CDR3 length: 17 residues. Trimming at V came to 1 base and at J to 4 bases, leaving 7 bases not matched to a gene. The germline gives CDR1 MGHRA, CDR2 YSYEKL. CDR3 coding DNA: TGCGCCAGCAGCCAAGTGTGGACTAGCGGGTCGCCAGATACGCAGTATTTT. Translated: CASSQVWTSGSPDTQYF.

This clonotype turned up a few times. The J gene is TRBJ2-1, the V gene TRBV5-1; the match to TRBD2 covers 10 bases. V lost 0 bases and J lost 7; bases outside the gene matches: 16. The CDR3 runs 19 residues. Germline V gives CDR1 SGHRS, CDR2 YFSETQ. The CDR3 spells CASSLVSRFLAGEMNEQFF. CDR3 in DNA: TGCGCCAGCAGCTTGGTGTCCCGTTTCCTAGCGGGAGAGATGAATGAGCAGTTCTTC.

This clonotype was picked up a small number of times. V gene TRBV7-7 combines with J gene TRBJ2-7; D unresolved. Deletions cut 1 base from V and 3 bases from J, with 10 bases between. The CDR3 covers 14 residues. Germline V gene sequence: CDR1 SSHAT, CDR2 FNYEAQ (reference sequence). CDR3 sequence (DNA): TGTGCCAGCAGCTTAGAACTGGAAAGCTACGAGCAGTACTTC. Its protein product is CASSLELESYEQYF.

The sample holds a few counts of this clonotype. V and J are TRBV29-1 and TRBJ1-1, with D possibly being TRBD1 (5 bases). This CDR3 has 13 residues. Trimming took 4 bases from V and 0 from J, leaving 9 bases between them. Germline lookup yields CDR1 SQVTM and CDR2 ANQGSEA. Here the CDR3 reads CSVASTVNTEAFF. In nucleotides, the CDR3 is TGCAGCGTTGCCTCGACAGTGAACACTGAAGCTTTCTTT.

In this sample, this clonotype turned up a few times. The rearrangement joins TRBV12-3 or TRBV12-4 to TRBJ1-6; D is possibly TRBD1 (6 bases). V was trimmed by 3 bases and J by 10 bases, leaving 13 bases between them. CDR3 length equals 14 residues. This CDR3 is CASSLGAGDSPLHF. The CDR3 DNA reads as TGTGCCAGCAGTTTGGGGGCTGGGGACTCACCCCTCCACTTT.

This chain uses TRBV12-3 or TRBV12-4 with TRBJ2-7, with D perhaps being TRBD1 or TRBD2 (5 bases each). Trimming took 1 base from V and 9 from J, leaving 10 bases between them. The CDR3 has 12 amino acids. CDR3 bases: TGTGCCAGCAGTTTAGTGCTGGGACCGCAGTACTTC. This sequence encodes CASSLVLGPQYF.

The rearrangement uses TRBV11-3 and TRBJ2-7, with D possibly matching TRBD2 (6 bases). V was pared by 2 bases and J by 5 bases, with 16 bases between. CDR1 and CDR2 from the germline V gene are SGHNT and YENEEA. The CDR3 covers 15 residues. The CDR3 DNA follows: TGTGCCAGCAGCTTAATGTCGACTAGAGGCAACGAGCAGTACTTC. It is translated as CASSLMSTRGNEQYF.

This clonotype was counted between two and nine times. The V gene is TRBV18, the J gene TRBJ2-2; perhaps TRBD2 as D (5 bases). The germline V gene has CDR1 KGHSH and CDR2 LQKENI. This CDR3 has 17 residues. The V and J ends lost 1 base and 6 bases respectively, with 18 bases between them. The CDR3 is CASSPLRASLIAGELFF. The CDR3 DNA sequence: TGTGCCAGCTCACCACTGCGGGCTAGCCTTATCGCCGGGGAGCTGTTTTTT.

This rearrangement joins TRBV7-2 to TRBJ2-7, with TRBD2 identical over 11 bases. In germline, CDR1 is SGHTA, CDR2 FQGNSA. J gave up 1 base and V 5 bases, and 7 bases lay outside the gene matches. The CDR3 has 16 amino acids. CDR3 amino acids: CASSPKGLAESYEQYF. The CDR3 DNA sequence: TGTGCCAGCAGCCCGAAGGGACTAGCGGAATCCTACGAGCAGTACTTC.

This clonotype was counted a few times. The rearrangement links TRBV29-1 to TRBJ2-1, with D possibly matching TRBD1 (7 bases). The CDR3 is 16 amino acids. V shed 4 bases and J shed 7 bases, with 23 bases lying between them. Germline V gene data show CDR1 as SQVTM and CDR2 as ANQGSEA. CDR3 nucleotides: TGCAGCGTTGCGAGATCTCTAGCGCTGGGACAGAATGAGCAGTTCTTC. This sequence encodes CSVARSLALGQNEQFF.

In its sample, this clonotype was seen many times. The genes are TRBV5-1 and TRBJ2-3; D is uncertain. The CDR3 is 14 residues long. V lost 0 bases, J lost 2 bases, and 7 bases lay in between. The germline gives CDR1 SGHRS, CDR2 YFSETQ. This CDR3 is CASSLDRNTDTQYF. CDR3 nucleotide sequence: TGCGCCAGCAGCTTGGACCGGAACACAGATACGCAGTATTTT.

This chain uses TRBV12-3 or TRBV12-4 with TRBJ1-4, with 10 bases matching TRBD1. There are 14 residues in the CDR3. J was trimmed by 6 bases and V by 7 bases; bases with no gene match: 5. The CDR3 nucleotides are TGTGCCAGCATCTCCGGGACAGGGGATGAAAAACTGTTTTTT. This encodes CASISGTGDEKLFF.